Detailed here is one T cell receptor beta chain. Antigen unknown. Germline values: CDR1 SEHNR, CDR2 FQNEAQ (reference sequence). The CDR3 length is 16 residues. V was shortened by 4 bases and J by 4 bases, with 20 bases between the two germline ends. This specimen belongs to a study of OX40 agonist ivuxolimab in advanced cancers. Across the study: Every 2 weeks, patients received ivuxolimab intravenously, dosed at 0.01 to 10 mg/kg. Overall study findings and caveats: Also showing low normalized T-cell clonal expansion were some of the nonresponders.

Libraries were prepared by immunoSEQ multiplex PCR; TCRdb keeps only in-frame clonotypes and omits some of them. The profile shows about 45,000 clones, 70% to 90% of them singletons. The source material was CD4+ or CD8+ T cells sorted from blood, sampled in a trial of the OX40 agonist ivuxolimab. The rearrangement links TRBV7-9 to TRBJ2-7; D possibly corresponds to TRBD2 (5 bases). The sequence was obtained from an adult with an advanced solid tumor such as melanoma, head and neck, liver or kidney cancer. As DNA, the CDR3 is TGTGCCAGCAGCTCCCTGACGGCGGGTGCCCAGTACGAGCAGTACTTC. Translation gives CASSSLTAGAQYEQYF.